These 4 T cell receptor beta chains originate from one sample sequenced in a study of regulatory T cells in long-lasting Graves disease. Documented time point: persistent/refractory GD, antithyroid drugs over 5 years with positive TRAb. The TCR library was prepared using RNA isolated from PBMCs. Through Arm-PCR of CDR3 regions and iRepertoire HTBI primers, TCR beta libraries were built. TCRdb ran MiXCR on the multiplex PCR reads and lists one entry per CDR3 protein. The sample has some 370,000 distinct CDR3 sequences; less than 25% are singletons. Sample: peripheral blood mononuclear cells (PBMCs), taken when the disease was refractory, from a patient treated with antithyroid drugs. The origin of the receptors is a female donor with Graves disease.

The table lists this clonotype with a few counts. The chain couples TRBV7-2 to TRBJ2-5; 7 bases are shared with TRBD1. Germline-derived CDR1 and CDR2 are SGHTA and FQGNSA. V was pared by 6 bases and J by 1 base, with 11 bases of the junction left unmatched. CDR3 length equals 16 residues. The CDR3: CASRTWGQTVQETQYF. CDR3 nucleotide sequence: TGTGCCAGCAGAACATGGGGACAGACAGTCCAAGAGACCCAGTACTTC.

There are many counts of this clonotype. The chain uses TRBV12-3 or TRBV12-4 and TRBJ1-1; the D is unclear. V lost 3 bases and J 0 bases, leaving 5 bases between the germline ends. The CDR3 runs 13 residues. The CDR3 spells CASSFGMNTEAFF. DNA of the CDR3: TGTGCCAGCAGTTTTGGTATGAACACTGAAGCTTTCTTT.

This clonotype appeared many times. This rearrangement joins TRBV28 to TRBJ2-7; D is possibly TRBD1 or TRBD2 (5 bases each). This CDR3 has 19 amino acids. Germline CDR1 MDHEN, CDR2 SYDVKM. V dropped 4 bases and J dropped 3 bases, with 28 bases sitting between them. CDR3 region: CASSYDNTGKGITHYEQYF. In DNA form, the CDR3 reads TGTGCCAGCAGTTATGATAATACGGGGAAGGGGATTACGCACTACGAGCAGTACTTC.

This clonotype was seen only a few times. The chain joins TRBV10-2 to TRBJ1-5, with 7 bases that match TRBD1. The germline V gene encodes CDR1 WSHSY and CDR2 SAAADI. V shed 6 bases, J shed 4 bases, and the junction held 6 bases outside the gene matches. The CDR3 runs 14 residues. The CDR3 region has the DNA TGCGCCAGCAGCGAACAGGGGTGGAATCAGCCCCAGCATTTT. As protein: CASSEQGWNQPQHF.